Listed here is a single TCR beta chain. Noted time point: newly diagnosed GD, antithyroid drugs for less than 3 months. PBMC-derived RNA was used for the TCR library. The ends were cut back, 3 bases at V and 3 bases at J, with 15 bases in the middle. Per the germline V gene, CDR1 is SGHAT and CDR2 is FQNNGV. The CDR3 is 15 residues long. Through Arm-PCR of CDR3 regions and iRepertoire HTBI primers, TCR beta libraries were built. Each CDR3 protein is one row after TCRdb ran MiXCR on the multiplex PCR reads. Altogether 350,000 to 400,000 distinct CDR3 sequences are present, roughly 15% being singletons, with the ten largest covering 22%. This sample is part of a study of regulatory T cells in long-lasting Graves disease.

This chain links TRBV11-2 with TRBJ2-7; no definite D call. The specimen comprised peripheral blood mononuclear cells (PBMCs), sampled at new diagnosis, from a patient treated with antithyroid drugs. The sequence was collected from a female donor with Graves disease. CDR3 in DNA: TGTGCCAGCAGCTTGCATGGGTTGCAGGTCTACGAGCAGTACTTC. Protein sequence: CASSLHGLQVYEQYF. Drawing the rest from reference TRBV11-2 and TRBJ2-7, the complete variable domain is EAGVAQSPRYKIIEKRQSVAFWCNPISGHATLYWYQQILGQGPKLLIQFQNNGVVDDSQLPKDRFSAERLKGVDSTLKIQPAKLEDSAVYLCASSLHGLQVYEQYFGPGTRLTVT.